This TCR beta chain is drawn from a study of regulatory T cells in long-lasting Graves disease. Specified time point: newly diagnosed GD, antithyroid drugs for less than 3 months. Scientists built the TCR library using RNA that was extracted from PBMCs. Notes on the study in general: Persistent disease showed a preference for TRBV28, TRBJ1-2 and TRBJ2-5.

In this sample, this clonotype turned up many times. Its antigen is undetermined. Sequencing libraries for TCR beta were prepared with iRepertoire HTBI primers and Arm-PCR of CDR3 regions. Authors' data handling: The samples yielded fewer than 75 TRBV and more than eleven TRBJ segments. Each CDR3 protein gets one entry after TCRdb re-called the multiplex PCR reads with MiXCR. The V and J calls come from TCRdb's annotation, not from the publication. The sample has fewer than 450,000 distinct CDR3 sequences, about 15% seen once. CDR1 and CDR2 from the germline V gene are MNHEY and SMNVEV (reference sequence). This CDR3 contains 12 residues. Between the trimmed V and J ends, which lost 1 base and 14 bases, there was a span of 12 bases. The data also belong to a second study, concerning T cells in Graves' hyperthyroidism and ophthalmopathy. In that study: Lactation, pregnancy, other autoimmune disease or uncontrolled infection led to exclusion of patients. Most thyroid-expanded clonotypes above 0.001 were also found in blood.

The receptor was derived from a woman between 40 and 55 years old with Graves disease. The chain employs TRBV27 and TRBJ2-1, with a tentative D call TRBD1 (5 bases). This specimen was peripheral blood mononuclear cells (PBMCs), taken at new diagnosis, from a patient treated with antithyroid drugs. The CDR3 reads CASSLYQGMEFF. The CDR3 coding sequence is TGTGCCAGCAGTTTATACCAGGGAATGGAGTTCTTC.